One and the same sample provided the 24 T cell receptor beta chains below, sequenced in a study of cytomegalovirus exposure and HLA in healthy donors. The PCR contained 60 Vbeta and 13 Jbeta primers. Profiled with immunoSEQ multiplex PCR; TCRdb holds only in-frame clones, not every one. The table records 110,000 or so clones, around 70% of them present only once. The specimen sequenced was PBMCs. The receptors stem from a middle-aged woman in good health and CMV-seropositive.

The chain employs TRBV5-1 and TRBJ2-7; tentative D call: TRBD2 (6 bases). CDR1 is SGHRS, CDR2 YFSETQ, per germline. CDR3 length: 15 residues. V shed 0 bases and J shed 0 bases, with 10 bases lying between them. CDR3 amino acids: CASSLGGGLSYEQYF. As DNA, the CDR3 is TGCGCCAGCAGCTTGGGTGGAGGGCTCTCCTACGAGCAGTACTTC.

The V and J genes are TRBV6-1 and TRBJ2-2, with 9 bases lining up with TRBD1. CDR3 length: 14 amino acids. The V and J ends lost 5 bases and 3 bases, in that order; junction bases with no gene match: 1. Germline CDR1 MNHNS, CDR2 SASEGT. The DNA of the CDR3 is TGTGCCAGCAGTAGGGACAGGGACACCGGGGAGCTGTTTTTT. This encodes CASSRDRDTGELFF.

This clone was counted a few times. The J gene is TRBJ1-2, the V gene TRBV5-1; D might be TRBD1 (6 bases). The V and J ends lost 5 bases and 8 bases respectively, with 13 bases between them. The CDR3 contains 12 residues. CDR1 is SGHRS and CDR2 is YFSETQ in the germline V gene. The CDR3 protein is CASRSDSQGYTF. DNA for the CDR3: TGCGCCAGCAGGTCGGACAGTCAGGGCTACACCTTC.

The rearrangement uses TRBV4-3 and TRBJ1-3, with 12 bases that match TRBD1. Trimming took 2 bases from V and 10 from J; bases not matched to a gene: 12. Germline V gene data show CDR1 as LGHNA and CDR2 as YSLEER. This CDR3 region has 17 residues. The CDR3 nucleotides are TGCGCCAGCAGCCAATCTACTCCGGGACAGGGGGCTGGGACCATATATTTT. The encoded protein is CASSQSTPGQGAGTIYF.

This clone was counted between two and nine times. The chain recombines TRBV29-1 with TRBJ2-7; 8 nucleotides line up with TRBD2. Trimming cost V 6 bases and J 6 bases; bases outside gene matches: 16. Germline lookup yields CDR1 SQVTM and CDR2 ANQGSEA. The CDR3 contains 15 residues. CDR3 DNA: TGCAGCGTCCGGGGGGGCGCGACCCCCGGAGGCGAGCAGTACTTC. It is translated as CSVRGGATPGGEQYF.

V and J are TRBV25-1 and TRBJ2-1; D is perhaps TRBD2 (7 bases). CDR3 size: 14 residues. Germline loops: CDR1 MGHDK, CDR2 SYGVNS. V was cut by 8 bases and J by 9 bases, with 20 bases left in between. The CDR3 is CASAWGGQQSEQFF. CDR3 nucleotide sequence: TGTGCCAGCGCGTGGGGGGGCCAACAAAGTGAGCAGTTCTTC.

This rearrangement joins TRBV6-5 to TRBJ2-1, with a tentative D call TRBD2 (6 bases). With 0 bases removed from V and 9 bases from J, the gap between germline ends came to 9 bases. The length of the CDR3 is 13 residues. In germline, CDR1 is MNHEY, CDR2 SVGAGI. DNA of the CDR3: TGTGCCAGCAGTTACTCGCGGGGACTTGAGCAGTTCTTC. Amino acids: CASSYSRGLEQFF.

The J gene is TRBJ2-1, the V gene TRBV27; 13 nucleotides agree with TRBD2. CDR3 size: 15 residues. V was pared by 8 bases and J by 13 bases, with 14 bases of the junction left unmatched. The V gene's germline CDR1 is MNHEY and CDR2 SMNVEV (reference sequence). CDR3 coding DNA: TGTGCCAGCGCCCAACTACGGGGACTAGCGGGGAATCAGTTCTTC. Translating it yields CASAQLRGLAGNQFF.

The chain joins TRBV7-3 to TRBJ1-1; a weak D match, TRBD1 (6 bases). The CDR3 is 14 residues long. Germline V gene data show CDR1 as SGHTA and CDR2 as FQGTGA. V was shortened by 5 bases and J by 1 base, with 11 bases between the two germline ends. DNA for the CDR3: TGTGCCAGCAGCCTACAGGGTAGGAACACTGAAGCTTTCTTT. Residues: CASSLQGRNTEAFF.

The V and J genes are TRBV29-1 and TRBJ1-4; 9 positions agree with TRBD1. The trim removed 3 bases at V and 5 bases at J, leaving 4 bases unmatched. The CDR3 runs to 14 residues. Germline CDR1 and CDR2: SQVTM and ANQGSEA. CDR3 sequence (DNA): TGCAGCGTTGAGTCCGGGACAGGGAATGAAAAACTGTTTTTT. Its translation is CSVESGTGNEKLFF.

V usage is TRBV28 and J usage is TRBJ2-7, with 7 bases lining up with TRBD2. The germline CDR1 and CDR2 sequences are MDHEN and SYDVKM. CDR3 length: 14 residues. The trim removed 6 bases at V and 3 bases at J, leaving 8 bases unmatched. DNA for the CDR3: TGTGCCAGCAGGATGGGGCTAGCGGTCTACGAGCAGTACTTC. Its translation is CASRMGLAVYEQYF. Supplemented by reference TRBV28 and TRBJ2-7, the full variable domain reads DVKVTQSSRYLVKRTGEKVFLECVQDMDHENMFWYRQDPGLGLRLIYFSYDVKMKEKGDIPEGYSVSREKKERFSLILESASTNQTSMYLCASRMGLAVYEQYFGPGTRLTVT.

The V call is TRBV2, the J call TRBJ2-7; 9 bases are shared with TRBD1. V was clipped by 8 bases and J by 5 bases; unmatched bases: 16. The germline gives CDR1 SNHLY, CDR2 FYNNEI. The CDR3 loop spans 16 amino acids. CDR3 sequence (DNA): TGTGCCAGCCACCCCCTGGAGGTGGGACAGGGTCACGAGCAGTACTTC. Amino acids: CASHPLEVGQGHEQYF.

The rearrangement uses TRBV27 and TRBJ1-6; D is unresolved. The V end was cut by 1 base, the J end by 7 bases, with 20 bases between. CDR3 length: 18 residues. CDR1 is MNHEY and CDR2 is SMNVEV in the germline V gene (reference sequence). The CDR3 region has the DNA TGTGCCAGCAGTTTATTATTCCGTCCGGGAGGCTCCAATTCACCCCTCCACTTT. The encoded protein is CASSLLFRPGGSNSPLHF.

The rearrangement links TRBV6-5 to TRBJ2-7, with a weak D call TRBD2 (7 bases). The CDR3 contains 13 residues. CDR1 and CDR2 from the germline V gene are MNHEY and SVGAGI. V gave up 0 bases and J gave up 5 bases, with 8 bases separating them. CDR3 in amino acids: CASSYSGGHEQYF. As DNA, the CDR3 is TGTGCCAGCAGTTACTCGGGGGGGCACGAGCAGTACTTC.

This clone was recorded a few times. The rearrangement uses TRBV9 and TRBJ1-3; 7 nucleotides align to TRBD1. Unmatched junction bases numbered 17, after V lost 0 bases and J lost 5 bases. The germline gives CDR1 SGDLS, CDR2 YYNGEE. There are 19 residues in the CDR3. The CDR3 region is CASSVVPGGTETPRNTIYF. The CDR3 nucleotides read TGTGCCAGCAGCGTAGTCCCGGGTGGGACAGAGACACCCAGAAACACCATATATTTT.

The genes are TRBV25-1 and TRBJ2-1; 9 bases are shared with TRBD1. CDR3 size: 15 residues. V shed 4 bases, J shed 1 base, and the junction held 2 bases outside the gene matches. CDR1 and CDR2 (germline): MGHDK, SYGVNS. CDR3 sequence: CASSADRGSYNEQFF. In nucleotides, the CDR3 is TGTGCCAGCAGTGCGGACAGGGGATCCTACAATGAGCAGTTCTTC.

To note about this clone: Other DNA sequences within the sample encode an identical CDR3. The chain recombines TRBV9 with TRBJ2-3, with 10 bases matching TRBD2. Trimming cost V 1 base and J 1 base; bases outside gene matches: 0. Germline V gene lookup returns CDR1 SGDLS and CDR2 YYNGEE. CDR3 length: 15 residues. Here the CDR3 reads CASSVLAGGTDTQYF. Written as DNA, the CDR3 is TGTGCCAGCAGCGTACTAGCGGGAGGCACAGATACGCAGTATTTT.

This clone showed up just a few times. V and J are TRBV11-2 and TRBJ2-1; 7 bases fit TRBD2. The V segment lost 1 base and the J segment 2 bases; nucleotides outside the gene matches: 2. The CDR3 is 15 residues long. Germline CDR1 reads SGHAT; CDR2 reads FQNNGV. In nucleotides, the CDR3 is TGTGCCAGCAGCTTAGCTAGCGGTCCCTACAATGAGCAGTTCTTC. Protein: CASSLASGPYNEQFF. The full variable domain, with the rest looked up from reference TRBV11-2 and TRBJ2-1, is EAGVAQSPRYKIIEKRQSVAFWCNPISGHATLYWYQQILGQGPKLLIQFQNNGVVDDSQLPKDRFSAERLKGVDSTLKIQPAKLEDSAVYLCASSLASGPYNEQFFGPGTRLTVL.

This clone came up once. The V call is TRBV19, the J call TRBJ2-1; tentative D call: TRBD1 (5 bases). Germline V lookup: CDR1 LNHDA, CDR2 SQIVND (reference sequence). With 7 bases removed from V and 9 bases from J, the gap between germline ends came to 13 bases. The CDR3 has 12 amino acids. CDR3 protein: CASTNRLGEQFF. As DNA, the CDR3 is TGTGCCAGTACCAACAGGTTGGGTGAGCAGTTCTTC.

The chain couples TRBV19 to TRBJ2-1, with TRBD2 matching over 12 bases. The CDR3 has 18 residues. Per the germline V gene, CDR1 is LNHDA and CDR2 is SQIVND (reference sequence). Losses at the gene ends were 2 bases for V and 1 base for J; bases not matched to a gene: 6. Here the CDR3 DNA reads TGTGCCAGTAGTATATCTAGCGGGGGGGCCAAATCCTACAATGAGCAGTTCTTC. It codes for CASSISSGGAKSYNEQFF. Together with reference TRBV19 and TRBJ2-1, the CDR3 gives the full variable domain: DGGITQSPKYLFRKEGQNVTLSCEQNLNHDAMYWYRQDPGQGLRLIYYSQIVNDFQKGDIAEGYSVSREKKESFPLTVTSAQKNPTAFYLCASSISSGGAKSYNEQFFGPGTRLTVL.

This clone was detected a few times. CDR3 sequence (DNA): TGTGCCAGCAGCTCGCGGACAGGGGACACCGGGGAGCTGTTTTTT. Its protein is CASSSRTGDTGELFF. The chain combines TRBV7-2 with TRBJ2-2, with TRBD1 matching 9 bases. The CDR3 has 15 amino acids. V dropped 4 bases and J dropped 3; count of bases not matched to a gene: 3. CDR1 and CDR2 (germline): SGHTA, FQGNSA.

The V and J genes are TRBV6-1 and TRBJ2-7, with 10 bases fitting TRBD1. The germline CDR1 and CDR2 sequences are MNHNS and SASEGT. The CDR3 runs 15 residues. Germline trimming cut 4 bases from V and 3 bases from J; bases unmatched to any gene: 6. In nucleotides, the CDR3 is TGTGCCAGCAGTGGTGGACAGGGGGACCTCTACGAGCAGTACTTC. It yields the protein CASSGGQGDLYEQYF.

In its sample, this clone was seen a few times. The CDR3: CASSLEGSLGEQYF. CDR3 coding DNA: TGTGCCAGCAGCTTGGAGGGGTCTCTAGGGGAGCAGTACTTC. The chain combines TRBV5-6 with TRBJ2-7, with a weak D call TRBD1 (5 bases). Germline CDR1 SGHDT, CDR2 YYEEEE. The CDR3 consists of 14 residues. V dropped 0 bases and J dropped 7 bases, with 14 bases sitting between them.

V is TRBV19 and J is TRBJ1-1, with a tentative D call TRBD1 (5 bases). Germline lookup yields CDR1 LNHDA and CDR2 SQIVND (reference sequence). The CDR3 contains 14 residues. V gave up 6 bases and J gave up 1 base, with 12 bases separating them. CDR3 protein: CASSLQGSNTEAFF. In DNA form, the CDR3 reads TGTGCCAGTAGCCTTCAGGGTTCGAACACTGAAGCTTTCTTT. The whole variable domain, remainder taken from reference TRBV19 and TRBJ1-1, is DGGITQSPKYLFRKEGQNVTLSCEQNLNHDAMYWYRQDPGQGLRLIYYSQIVNDFQKGDIAEGYSVSREKKESFPLTVTSAQKNPTAFYLCASSLQGSNTEAFFGQGTRLTVV.